Sequencing of this T cell receptor beta chain was carried out in a study of blood T cell repertoires in COVID-19 (dated by TCRdb to the early 2020s). For context, the study as a whole: Samples covering the acute and convalescent phases of COVID-19 were provided by collaborators in the United States, Italy and Spain. Sample metadata almost always included a de-identified subject ID, COVID-19 status, age in years and sex. The material from the prospective study consisted of cDNA or gDNA derived from T cells, B-cell-depleted T cells, or PBMCs. A freely available public database, intended as a resource for researchers studying the immune response to SARS-CoV-2, is where the repertoires were released. Samples came from the ongoing ImmuneRACE study (first 160 participants) plus 1,254 subjects from 6 global collaborators. Where HLA class I and class II types were available, the types were taken from metadata supplied by the sample provider, not from assay-based typing. Deeply sampled blood TCRbeta repertoires from subjects exposed to, actively infected with, or recovered from COVID-19 were included in the dataset. Broader findings and caveats from the paper: Clinical and demographic metadata were provided uncurated, with the amount varying by source and participant.

The CDR3 contains 14 residues, cysteine and phenylalanine counted. Only the CDR3 DNA is retained, 42 bases long and in frame from the first base. V has 4 bases trimmed and J has 5 bases trimmed; junction bases matching no gene number 5. CDR1 SGHRS and CDR2 YFSETQ were looked up in the germline V gene. The immunoSEQ Assay, a bias-controlled multiplex PCR, was used to amplify TCRbeta CDR3 regions from genomic DNA. The authors' analysis ran thus. Within the assay, amplification of reference gene primers was used to estimate how many nucleated cells each sample contained. To quantify the absolute abundance of each unique TCRbeta CDR3 rearrangement, sequence reads were collapsed and filtered. For each sample, productive Simpson clonality was calculated as the square root of Simpson's diversity index across productive rearrangements. This immuneACCESS table, as held by TCRdb, lists in-frame sequences with V and J called but not all clones. Of the missing ones, under half trace to an unresolved V gene in checked studies; the others have no known cause. The D gene and trimming were derived from the DNA, and the V and J assignments and clone size from that table. This sample gives some 150,000 clones in total; over 75% of them show up just once. Roughly 1.3% of the sample belongs to the ten largest clones.

As concerns this clone: Its specific antigen is unknown. Base qualities are not recorded, but no much larger clone differs from it by a single base.

A second Seattle source provided samples from volunteer blood donors who had recovered from COVID-19. Whole blood was collected in K2EDTA tubes by collaborating institutions according to the institutions' own protocols. For TCRbeta analysis, collaborators shipped samples as frozen whole blood, isolated PBMCs, or DNA extracted from either of those sample types. The sequence came from a man aged 60-69 years who had recovered from COVID-19. The chain links TRBV5-1 with TRBJ1-2; the junction holds 10 bases that match TRBD1. The sample comprised peripheral blood. The CDR3 protein: CASSHGTGEYGYTF. Here is the DNA: TGCGCCAGCAGCCACGGGACAGGGGAATATGGCTACACCTTC. With the portions outside the CDR3 filled from the reference TRBV5-1 and TRBJ1-2 genes, the complete variable region becomes KAGVTQTPRYLIKTRGQQVTLSCSPISGHRSVSWYQQTPGQGLQFLFEYFSETQRNKGNFPGRFSGRQFSNSRSEMNVSTLELGDSALYLCASSHGTGEYGYTFGSGTRLTVV.